This T cell receptor (beta chain) emerged from a study of glioma-infiltrating T cells. The study, taken as a whole, reports: Gliomas, especially low-grade, showed above-expected tissue-blood divergence; non-neoplastic patients showed below. Only very few CDR3 sequences appeared in both tissue and blood.

CDR3 length: 12 amino acids. Trimming took 4 bases from V and 5 from J, leaving 6 bases between them. Germline CDR1 SGHDN, CDR2 FVKESK. Using RNA template, CDR3s of TCR alpha and beta were amplified with iRepertoire arm-PCR. Tissue mRNA or PBMC total RNA, about 85-400 ng, went into one-step reverse transcription and amplification. TCRdb called the multiplex PCR reads again in MiXCR, with one record for every CDR3 protein. The sample yields fewer than 90,000 distinct CDR3 sequences, about a quarter seen once. This clonotype was counted many times. Its specificity is unknown. This chain connects TRBV14 to TRBJ2-4; D is undetermined. Sequenced material: glioma tissue, nonneoplastic brain tissue, or PBMCs (not recorded which). This receptor was taken from a human donor with low-grade glioma or glioblastoma, undergoing nonglioma brain surgery, or in good health (not recorded which). The CDR3 loop is CASSRSENIQYF. CDR3 sequence (DNA): TGTGCCAGCAGCCGCAGTGAAAACATTCAGTACTTC.